This T cell receptor (beta chain) derives from a study of beta chain features in type 1 diabetes. Across the whole study: Analysis included 107,917,701 sorted cells drawn from all samples. Study-wide results and caveats: PCR might favor shorter templates, equally in patients and controls. Naive, central memory and Treg TCRB repertoires seemed to resemble each other more closely in patients than they did in healthy donors. There was a moderate but significant shortening of TCRB CDR3s in all four CD4+ subsets of Type 1 diabetes patients.

On this clone: What it recognizes is unknown.

The entirety of the isolated RNA underwent reverse transcription, so expressed TCRB transcripts were sequenced. The data were produced by immunoSEQ multiplex PCR, yet TCRdb's version contains in-frame clones alone and is incomplete. The profile shows under 300,000 clones, approximately 14% of them singletons. Trimming stripped 6 bases from V and 5 bases from J, with 5 bases between. This CDR3 has 12 amino acids. The germline gives CDR1 KGHSH, CDR2 LQKENI. The chain is built from TRBV18 and TRBJ1-6, with no clear D. Sequenced sample: naive CD4+ T cells from blood. This clonotype originated in a young man with type 1 diabetes. CDR3 loop: CASSSNNSPLHF. CDR3 in DNA: TGTGCCAGCTCGTCCAATAATTCACCCCTCCACTTT.